This passage covers 30 T cell receptor beta chains from one sample sequenced in a study of shared T cell receptors in the human thymus (dated by TCRdb to the early 2020s). The library was prepared using the immunoSEQ multiplex PCR assay. TCRdb stores this immuneACCESS table with in-frame sequences only. Part of the clones is absent; in the studies checked, under half of the shortfall reflects unresolved V genes, and no reason is known for the rest. The sample yields about 400,000 clones; over 90% were counted once. The top ten clonotypes cover roughly 0.021% of the sample. Sequencing was done on a sample of thymocytes. The receptors were sampled from a human donor.

The rearrangement links TRBV12-1 to TRBJ2-3. TRBV12-1 has pseudogene status. This CDR3 comprises 14 residues. The CDR3 here is CASSFDLGMDTQYF. Written as DNA, the CDR3 is TGTGCCAGCAGCTTTGATTTGGGGATGGATACGCAGTATTTT.

The V gene is TRBV6-5, the J gene TRBJ1-2; no definite D call. Trimming cost V 0 bases and J 1 base, with 9 bases left between them. Germline V lookup: CDR1 MNHEY, CDR2 SVGAGI. This CDR3 is built from 15 residues. CDR3 sequence reads: CASSYSRGSNYGYTF. DNA for the CDR3: TGTGCCAGCAGTTACTCGAGAGGCAGTAACTATGGCTACACCTTC.

The chain joins TRBV7-2 to TRBJ1-2; D is ambiguous. Looked up from germline, CDR1 is SGHTA and CDR2 is FQGNSA. Trimming stripped 5 bases from V and 4 bases from J, with 17 bases between. The CDR3 length is 15 residues. CDR3 DNA sequence: TGTGCCAGCAGCCAACCCCTCGGACGGTTCTATGGCTACACCTTC. It codes for CASSQPLGRFYGYTF.

The chain joins TRBV7-2 to TRBJ2-3; 7 bases map to TRBD2. The junction had 14 bases not matched to a gene; V was cut back by 4 bases and J by 1 base. The CDR3 has 18 residues. Germline loops: CDR1 SGHTA, CDR2 FQGNSA. Here the CDR3 reads CASSSPGSGPIGTDTQYF. CDR3 nucleotide sequence: TGTGCCAGCAGCTCCCCGGGTAGCGGGCCAATTGGCACAGATACGCAGTATTTT.

The chain joins TRBV4-3 to TRBJ2-1; unclear D gene. The germline V gene has CDR1 LGHNA and CDR2 YSLEER. Trimming shortened V by 0 bases and J by 2 bases, and 5 bases separated the two germline ends. This CDR3 contains 14 residues. The CDR3 loop is CASSQEGTYNEQFF. The CDR3 DNA sequence: TGCGCCAGCAGCCAAGAAGGGACCTACAATGAGCAGTTCTTC.

The rearrangement joins TRBV19 to TRBJ1-1; a possible D gene is TRBD1 (5 bases). Trimming shortened V by 3 bases and J by 5 bases, and 13 bases separated the two germline ends. The CDR3 loop spans 14 amino acids. In germline, CDR1 is LNHDA, CDR2 SQIVND (reference sequence). The CDR3 bases are TGTGCCAGTAGTATGCGGGGGAGAGATACTGAAGCTTTCTTT. Amino acids: CASSMRGRDTEAFF.

The chain links TRBV5-1 to TRBJ1-1; D gene ambiguous. Germline V CDR1 and CDR2: SGHRS, YFSETQ. The CDR3 sequence is 14 residues long. The V end lost 0 bases, the J end lost 1 base, and 7 bases lay between the germline ends. The CDR3 nucleotides are TGCGCCAGCAGCTTGGGACCCCCGAACACTGAAGCTTTCTTT. Its translation: CASSLGPPNTEAFF.

For this clone: An end of the junction differs from the germline gene, which may be a read error. The CDR3 loop is CASSSRPGQGKGDQPQHF. DNA for the CDR3: TGTGCTAGCAGCTCAAGACCGGGACAGGGGAAAGGGGATCAGCCCCAGCATTTT. The J gene is TRBJ1-5, the V gene TRBV7-7; 10 bases map to TRBD1. The CDR3 runs 18 residues. Per germline, CDR1 SSHAT and CDR2 FNYEAQ (reference sequence).

This clone was observed a handful of times. The chain joins TRBV2 to TRBJ1-2, with 7 bases lining up with TRBD1. V shed 11 bases, J shed 5 bases, and the junction held 11 bases outside the gene matches. This CDR3 contains 13 residues. Germline CDR1 SNHLY, CDR2 FYNNEI. The CDR3 sequence is CAGGSGQSYGYTF. In DNA, the CDR3 is TGTGCCGGTGGATCGGGACAGTCATATGGCTACACCTTC.

This clone was observed a single time. CDR3: CSVDEVGAGGNTIYF. The CDR3 region has the DNA TGCAGCGTTGATGAAGTCGGGGCAGGTGGAAACACCATATATTTT. V usage is TRBV29-1 and J usage is TRBJ1-3, with a tentative D call TRBD1 (5 bases). Germline V gene lookup returns CDR1 SQVTM and CDR2 ANQGSEA. The CDR3 covers 15 residues. The V gene lost 3 bases and the J gene lost 3 bases, with 15 bases spanning the gap. The whole variable domain, remainder taken from reference TRBV29-1 and TRBJ1-3, is SAVISQKPSRDICQRGTSLTIQCQVDSQVTMMFWYRQQPGQSLTLIATANQGSEATYESGFVIDKFPISRPNLTFSTLTVSNMSPEDSSIYLCSVDEVGAGGNTIYFGEGSWLTVV.

J is TRBJ2-3 and V is TRBV27, with 8 positions matching TRBD2. The CDR3 is 23 residues long. The V and J ends lost 4 bases and 3 bases, in that order; junction bases with no gene match: 30. Germline V gives CDR1 MNHEY, CDR2 SMNVEV (reference sequence). Written as DNA, the CDR3 is TGTGCCAGCAGTTCACCATTACCTCGGGACCACGGAACCGGGAGGGCCTGTACAGATACGCAGTATTTT. It specifies CASSSPLPRDHGTGRACTDTQYF.

The chain links TRBV15 to TRBJ2-7, with TRBD2 matching 10 bases. The length of the CDR3 is 17 residues. Germline trimming cut 0 bases from V and 5 bases from J; bases unmatched to any gene: 10. CDR1 and CDR2 (germline): LNHNV, YYDKDF (reference sequence). CDR3 in DNA: TGTGCCACCAGCAGAGATCGGGCTAGCGGGAGCTGGAACGAGCAGTACTTC. Its protein is CATSRDRASGSWNEQYF.

The chain employs TRBV12-5 and TRBJ2-1, with 7 nucleotides matching TRBD2. Trimming at V came to 5 bases and at J to 3 bases, leaving 10 bases not matched to a gene. Looked up from germline, CDR1 is LGHNT and CDR2 is FRNRAP. The CDR3 extends over 16 amino acids. Here the CDR3 reads CASGPKHGRIYNEQFF. For the CDR3, the DNA is TGTGCTAGTGGTCCCAAACACGGGAGGATCTACAATGAGCAGTTCTTC.

This chain links TRBV27 with TRBJ2-1, with 9 positions matching TRBD1. Unmatched junction bases numbered 5, after V lost 6 bases and J lost 2 bases. The CDR3 extends over 15 amino acids. In germline, CDR1 is MNHEY, CDR2 SMNVEV (reference sequence). In DNA, the CDR3 is TGTGCCAGCAGGATAGGGACAGGGACCTACAATGAGCAGTTCTTC. It encodes CASRIGTGTYNEQFF.

The V gene is TRBV25-1, the J gene TRBJ2-2, with D perhaps assigned TRBD1 or TRBD2 (5 bases each). Trimming took off 7 bases at V and 0 bases at J, with 12 bases between the two ends. The CDR3 runs to 15 residues. Germline CDR1 is MGHDK and CDR2 is SYGVNS. CDR3 in amino acids: CASMRGPSNTGELFF. The CDR3 nucleotides read TGTGCCAGCATGAGGGGACCATCGAACACCGGGGAGCTGTTTTTT.

The chain links TRBV29-1 to TRBJ1-4; D gene uncertain. This CDR3 region has 14 residues. Trimming took off 6 bases at V and 5 bases at J, with 16 bases between the two ends. In germline, CDR1 is SQVTM, CDR2 ANQGSEA. Here the CDR3 DNA reads TGCAGCGTGGGATGGACCAGGCAGAATGAAAAACTGTTTTTT. Encoded protein: CSVGWTRQNEKLFF.

This clone appeared a single time. V and J are TRBV14 and TRBJ2-6, with a tentative D call TRBD2 (6 bases). V lost 4 bases, J lost 0 bases, and 16 bases lay in between. The CDR3 has 18 residues. The germline gives CDR1 SGHDN, CDR2 FVKESK. The CDR3, as DNA: TGTGCCAGCAGCCCTTCGGGCGGGGCCTACTCTGGGGCCAACGTCCTGACTTTC. Amino acids: CASSPSGGAYSGANVLTF.

This chain connects TRBV7-9 to TRBJ1-1; D is unresolved. Between the trimmed V and J ends, which lost 3 bases and 1 base, there was a span of 6 bases. CDR3 length: 13 amino acids. CDR1 and CDR2 from the germline V gene are SEHNR and FQNEAQ (reference sequence). The CDR3 protein is CASSFQENTEAFF. The CDR3 DNA is TGTGCCAGCAGCTTCCAGGAGAACACTGAAGCTTTCTTT.

J is TRBJ2-6 and V is TRBV18; D is perhaps TRBD1 or TRBD2 (5 bases each). Germline CDR1 KGHSH, CDR2 LQKENI. The germline V and J ends were trimmed by 1 base and 4 bases, with 14 bases remaining between them. The CDR3 has 17 amino acids. CDR3 sequence: CASSPLSGASGANVLTF. CDR3 nucleotides: TGTGCCAGCTCACCACTCTCCGGGGCTTCCGGGGCCAACGTCCTGACTTTC.

This rearrangement joins TRBV7-3 to TRBJ1-5, with 12 bases fitting TRBD1. This CDR3 region has 18 residues. V gave up 5 bases and J gave up 4 bases; unmatched junction bases: 12. Germline CDR1 and CDR2: SGHTA and FQGTGA. The CDR3 here is CASSPSRDRGRWNQPQHF. Here the CDR3 DNA reads TGTGCCAGCAGCCCGTCCCGGGACAGGGGGCGGTGGAATCAGCCCCAGCATTTT.

The rearrangement links TRBV11-2 to TRBJ2-5; D perhaps matches TRBD2 (6 bases). The V end lost 3 bases, the J end lost 2 bases, and 16 bases lay between the germline ends. The CDR3 is made up of 16 amino acids. Looked up from germline, CDR1 is SGHAT and CDR2 is FQNNGV. In nucleotides, the CDR3 is TGTGCCAGCAGCTTCTACGTACGGGAGAAGCAAGAGACCCAGTACTTC. This translates into CASSFYVREKQETQYF.

The chain carries TRBV4-1 and TRBJ1-4, with TRBD1 matching over 9 bases. The CDR3 extends over 18 amino acids. V dropped 0 bases and J dropped 5; count of bases not matched to a gene: 10. From germline, CDR1 is MGHRA and CDR2 YSYEKL. CDR3 loop: CASSQDEGQGSGNEKLFF. The CDR3 DNA follows: TGCGCCAGCAGCCAAGATGAGGGACAGGGCAGCGGCAATGAAAAACTGTTTTTT.

This chain links TRBV2 with TRBJ2-3, with 7 positions matching TRBD1. CDR1 is SNHLY, CDR2 FYNNEI, per germline. The CDR3 consists of 16 residues. Trimming removed 3 bases from V and 2 bases from J; junction bases left unmatched: 8. This CDR3 is CASSDVPGQDTDTQYF. CDR3 DNA: TGTGCCAGCAGTGATGTCCCTGGACAGGACACAGATACGCAGTATTTT.

This chain joins TRBV27 and TRBJ2-5; the D gene is possibly TRBD2 (6 bases). V was shortened by 5 bases and J by 5 bases, with 24 bases between the two germline ends. Germline-derived CDR1 and CDR2 are MNHEY and SMNVEV (reference sequence). The CDR3 is made up of 17 amino acids. The CDR3 region is CASSKFRGGEVRETQYF. CDR3 DNA: TGTGCCAGCAGTAAATTCCGGGGTGGGGAGGTGCGGGAGACCCAGTACTTC.

The chain combines TRBV7-2 with TRBJ2-1, with 11 bases that match TRBD2. This CDR3 is built from 16 residues. Germline values: CDR1 SGHTA, CDR2 FQGNSA. Germline trimming cut 5 bases from V and 10 bases from J; bases unmatched to any gene: 13. The CDR3 reads CASSPIAGGKGSEQFF. DNA of the CDR3: TGTGCCAGCAGCCCTATAGCGGGAGGGAAGGGTAGCGAGCAGTTCTTC.

This chain connects TRBV6-5 to TRBJ1-1; D gene uncertain. From germline, CDR1 is MNHEY and CDR2 SVGAGI. The CDR3 contains 13 residues. With 2 bases removed from V and 8 bases from J, the gap between germline ends came to 12 bases. The CDR3: CASSYDQRGEAFF. The CDR3 bases are TGTGCCAGCAGTTACGACCAGCGGGGAGAAGCTTTCTTT.

The chain links TRBV27 to TRBJ1-5, with 8 bases that match TRBD1. This CDR3 comprises 16 residues. V lost 5 bases and J lost 7; bases outside the gene matches: 13. Germline CDR1 reads MNHEY; CDR2 reads SMNVEV (reference sequence). The CDR3 DNA sequence: TGTGCCAGCAGTCCTTGGACGGGACAGGCGTTCCAGCCCCAGCATTTT. Its protein is CASSPWTGQAFQPQHF.

This chain connects TRBV5-1 to TRBJ2-2, with D possibly being TRBD2 (5 bases). Germline CDR1 is SGHRS and CDR2 is YFSETQ. The CDR3 sequence is 14 residues long. The V gene lost 4 bases and the J gene lost 6 bases, with 13 bases spanning the gap. The CDR3 region has the DNA TGCGCCAGCAGCCCAACTAGTCCTCCCGGGGAGCTGTTTTTT. Translating it yields CASSPTSPPGELFF.

This clone was seen once. The CDR3, as DNA: TGTGCCAGCAAGTTCCCCTCTGGGGCCAACGTCCTGACTTTC. Protein sequence: CASKFPSGANVLTF. V gene TRBV6-1 combines with J gene TRBJ2-6; D is unclear. V was clipped by 7 bases and J by 0 bases, with 7 bases between them. The length of the CDR3 is 14 residues. Germline CDR1 MNHNS, CDR2 SASEGT.

The V and J genes are TRBV5-4 and TRBJ1-3; TRBD1 matches 7 bases. The CDR3 totals 15 residues. Germline-derived CDR1 and CDR2 are SGHNT and YYREEE (reference sequence). Trimming took 1 base from V and 6 from J; bases not matched to a gene: 7. The CDR3: CASSLSRTGANTIYF. CDR3 DNA: TGTGCCAGCAGCTTGTCGCGGACAGGCGCAAACACCATATATTTT.